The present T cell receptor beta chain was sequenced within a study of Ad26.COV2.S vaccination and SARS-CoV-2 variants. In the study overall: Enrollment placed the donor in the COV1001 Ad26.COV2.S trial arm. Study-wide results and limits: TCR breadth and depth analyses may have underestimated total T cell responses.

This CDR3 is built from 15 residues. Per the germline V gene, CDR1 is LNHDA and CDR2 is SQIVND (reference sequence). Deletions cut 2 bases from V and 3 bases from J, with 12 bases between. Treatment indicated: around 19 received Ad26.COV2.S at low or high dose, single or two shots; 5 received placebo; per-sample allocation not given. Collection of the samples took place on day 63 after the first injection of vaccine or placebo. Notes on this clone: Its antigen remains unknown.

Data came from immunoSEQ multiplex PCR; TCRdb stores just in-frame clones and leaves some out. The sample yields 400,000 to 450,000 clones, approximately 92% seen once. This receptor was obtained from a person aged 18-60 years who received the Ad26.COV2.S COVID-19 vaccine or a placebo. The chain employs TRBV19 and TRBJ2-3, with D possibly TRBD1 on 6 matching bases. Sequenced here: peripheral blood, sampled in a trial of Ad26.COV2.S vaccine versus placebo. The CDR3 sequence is CASSISRGRTDTQYF. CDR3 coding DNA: TGTGCCAGTAGTATAAGCAGGGGTAGGACAGATACGCAGTATTTT.